Following are 20 T cell receptor beta chains from one sample sequenced in a study of T cell repertoires in cytomegalovirus infection. TCRdb passed the reads through MiXCR, listing each CDR3 protein once. The sample comprises about 680,000 distinct CDR3 sequences, less than 25% of which are singletons, and 7% to 9% rests with the top ten. The sample taken for sequencing was CD8+ T cells from PBMCs. These receptors all come from a human donor in good health (CMV status not recorded). Some clones in this sample may be carry-over from other donors' samples.

This clonotype was found many times. The chain couples TRBV29-1 to TRBJ2-1, with D possibly being TRBD1 or TRBD2 (6 bases each). The V end was cut by 3 bases, the J end by 6 bases, with 18 bases between. The CDR3 totals 15 residues. CDR1 and CDR2 from the germline V gene are SQVTM and ANQGSEA. As DNA, the CDR3 is TGCAGCGTTGACCATACAGGGAGGTCCGGCAATGAGCAGTTCTTC. This codes for CSVDHTGRSGNEQFF.

Details on this clonotype: Given a much more abundant clone one base away, this may be a read error. This chain's CDR3 is CASSFVVNTGELFF. The CDR3 bases are TGTGCCAGCAGCTTTGTCGTGAACACCGGGGAGCTGTTTTTT. V and J are TRBV7-2 and TRBJ2-2; D gene unclear. The CDR3 has 14 amino acids. Germline lookup yields CDR1 SGHTA and CDR2 FQGNSA. V was shortened by 3 bases and J by 1 base, with 6 bases between the two germline ends.

This clonotype was observed many times. The rearrangement joins TRBV12-5 to TRBJ2-3, with 7 bases lining up with TRBD1. CDR1 is LGHNT and CDR2 is FRNRAP in the germline V gene. The CDR3 runs 16 residues. With 1 base clipped from V and 2 bases from J, the junction kept 6 bases outside the gene matches. The CDR3 DNA is TGTGCTAGTGGTTTGGGACAGGGTCTCCACACAGATACGCAGTATTTT. It yields the protein CASGLGQGLHTDTQYF.

This clonotype was detected many times. The chain is built from TRBV6-1 and TRBJ2-3, with a weak D call TRBD2 (6 bases). The ends were cut back, 6 bases at V and 4 bases at J, with 17 bases in the middle. Germline values: CDR1 MNHNS, CDR2 SASEGT. CDR3 length: 15 residues. The CDR3 is CASRAGLAVADTQYF. CDR3 coding DNA: TGTGCCAGCAGGGCGGGACTGGCGGTCGCAGATACGCAGTATTTT.

This chain joins TRBV18 and TRBJ1-1; D gene ambiguous. V lost 2 bases, J lost 4 bases, and 11 bases lay in between. Germline CDR1 reads KGHSH; CDR2 reads LQKENI. This CDR3 is built from 14 residues. The chain's CDR3 is CASSPVGESTEAFF. In nucleotides, the CDR3 is TGTGCCAGCTCACCAGTTGGGGAGAGCACTGAAGCTTTCTTT.

As to this clonotype: With a much larger clone just one base away, this may be a read error. The chain recombines TRBV6-4 with TRBJ2-2; a weak D match, TRBD2 (5 bases). CDR1 and CDR2 from the germline V gene are MRHNA and SNTAGT. The CDR3 sequence is 13 residues long. Trimming stripped 0 bases from V and 6 bases from J, with 5 bases between. The CDR3 region has the DNA TGTGCCAGCAGTGACTCGAGGGCCGGGGAGCTGTTTTTT. It encodes CASSDSRAGELFF.

This clonotype has more than one count but fewer than ten. This sequence joins TRBV29-1 and TRBJ1-2, with TRBD1 matching 9 bases. Germline V gene lookup returns CDR1 SQVTM and CDR2 ANQGSEA. The length of the CDR3 is 15 residues. Unmatched junction bases numbered 9, after V lost 2 bases and J lost 5 bases. DNA of the CDR3: TGCAGCGTTGAATATCCTATGACAGGGGGATATGGCTACACCTTC. Amino acid sequence: CSVEYPMTGGYGYTF.

This clonotype was recorded only once. This sequence joins TRBV6-2 or TRBV6-3 and TRBJ2-2; tentative D call: TRBD1 (5 bases). The CDR3 covers 14 residues. Germline lookup yields CDR1 MNHEY and CDR2 SVGEGT. The DNA for the CDR3 is TGTGTCATCCATAAAGGGGAGAACACCGGGGAGCTGTTTTTT. Its translation: CVIHKGENTGELFF.

This clonotype occurred a few times. The chain employs TRBV4-3 and TRBJ1-5, with no clear D. The germline V gene encodes CDR1 LGHNA and CDR2 YSLEER. The germline V and J ends were trimmed by 0 bases and 2 bases, with 8 bases remaining between them. The CDR3 spans 15 residues. The CDR3 bases are TGCGCCAGCAGCCAAGATGCGGCAGGCAATCAGCCCCAGCATTTT. Its protein is CASSQDAAGNQPQHF.

This clonotype was recorded many times. The CDR3 loop reads CASSPLSGALYEQYV. Here the CDR3 DNA reads TGTGCCAGCAGTCCTCTTAGCGGGGCATTATACGAGCAGTACGTC. V is TRBV28 and J is TRBJ2-7, with 8 bases identical to TRBD2. The germline V gene encodes CDR1 MDHEN and CDR2 SYDVKM. V dropped 5 bases and J dropped 4; count of bases not matched to a gene: 10. The CDR3 runs 15 residues.

V gene TRBV29-1 combines with J gene TRBJ1-1, with D hard to call. Germline CDR1 is SQVTM and CDR2 is ANQGSEA. The CDR3 spans 14 residues. Between the trimmed V and J ends, which lost 4 bases and 5 bases, there was a span of 17 bases. The DNA of the CDR3 is TGCAGCGTTGGAAGGGCTAACCGGAATACTGAAGCTTTCTTT. It encodes CSVGRANRNTEAFF.

This chain connects TRBV5-6 to TRBJ1-1; D is possibly TRBD1 (5 bases). Germline-derived CDR1 and CDR2 are SGHDT and YYEEEE. V was trimmed by 0 bases and J by 4 bases, leaving 19 bases between them. The CDR3 is 17 residues long. The CDR3 sequence is CASSLGLGRVVGTEAFF. CDR3 nucleotide sequence: TGTGCCAGCAGCTTGGGTCTCGGCAGGGTAGTAGGCACTGAAGCTTTCTTT.

This clonotype was seen many times. The V and J genes are TRBV7-9 and TRBJ2-1; 10 bases are a match to TRBD2. In germline, CDR1 is SEHNR, CDR2 FQNEAQ (reference sequence). The V segment lost 3 bases and the J segment 1 base; nucleotides outside the gene matches: 3. This CDR3 is 16 amino acids long. The CDR3, as DNA: TGTGCCAGCAGCTTTAGCGGGGGGCCTTCCTACAATGAGCAGTTCTTC. Its protein is CASSFSGGPSYNEQFF. Combining the CDR3 with reference TRBV7-9 and TRBJ2-1 gives the whole variable domain DTGVSQNPRHKITKRGQNVTFRCDPISEHNRLYWYRQTLGQGPEFLTYFQNEAQLEKSRLLSDRFSAERPKGSFSTLEIQRTEQGDSAMYLCASSFSGGPSYNEQFFGPGTRLTVL.

V usage is TRBV29-1 and J usage is TRBJ1-4; D not certain. Germline V gene sequence: CDR1 SQVTM, CDR2 ANQGSEA. The CDR3 consists of 14 residues. V gave up 1 base and J gave up 7 bases, with 13 bases separating them. The CDR3 bases are TGCAGCGTTGAAGTAGGCAGGACGGGTGAAAAACTGTTTTTT. Translation gives CSVEVGRTGEKLFF.

This clonotype was recorded many times. The chain links TRBV7-2 to TRBJ2-1; 10 bases agree with TRBD2. Per germline, CDR1 SGHTA and CDR2 FQGNSA. CDR3 length equals 14 residues. With 11 bases clipped from V and 0 bases from J, the junction kept 4 bases outside the gene matches. The CDR3 reads CAASGGASYNEQFF. The CDR3 coding sequence is TGTGCCGCAAGCGGGGGGGCCTCCTACAATGAGCAGTTCTTC. The full variable domain, rest sourced from reference TRBV7-2 and TRBJ2-1, is GAGVSQSPSNKVTEKGKDVELRCDPISGHTALYWYRQSLGQGLEFLIYFQGNSAPDKSGLPSDRFSAERTGGSVSTLTIQRTQQEDSAVYLCAASGGASYNEQFFGPGTRLTVL.

This clonotype was seen ten or more times. The chain employs TRBV10-2 and TRBJ2-7; 7 bases agree with TRBD1. The J segment lost 2 bases and the V segment lost 8 bases, leaving 0 bases of the junction unmatched. This CDR3 contains 11 residues. From germline, CDR1 is WSHSY and CDR2 SAAADI. The CDR3 DNA reads as TGCGCCAGCGGGACAGCCTACGAGCAGTACTTC. Protein sequence: CASGTAYEQYF.

This clonotype has ten or more counts. The chain carries TRBV7-2 and TRBJ1-5; D call uncertain. CDR1 is SGHTA, CDR2 FQGNSA, per germline. Trimming cost V 3 bases and J 6 bases, with 12 bases left between them. The CDR3 spans 14 residues. The DNA of the CDR3 is TGTGCCAGCAGCTTGATTGTTAGACGTCAGCCCCAGCATTTT. Protein sequence: CASSLIVRRQPQHF.

This sequence joins TRBV7-9 and TRBJ1-2; possible D gene TRBD1, 5 bases. V gave up 5 bases and J gave up 1 base, with 8 bases separating them. The CDR3 consists of 13 residues. Germline V CDR1 and CDR2: SEHNR, FQNEAQ (reference sequence). The CDR3 reads CASSTGSNYGYTF. The CDR3 nucleotides are TGTGCCAGCAGCACAGGAAGTAACTATGGCTACACCTTC.

This clonotype was seen many times. The V and J genes are TRBV7-2 and TRBJ2-1; D is possibly TRBD2 (7 bases). This CDR3 has 14 residues. Germline values: CDR1 SGHTA, CDR2 FQGNSA. The V end was cut by 5 bases, the J end by 3 bases, with 11 bases between. This CDR3 reads CASSRGGGYNEQFF. The CDR3 DNA reads TGTGCCAGCAGCCGAGGGGGGGGCTACAATGAGCAGTTCTTC.

This clonotype was counted between two and nine times. The chain joins TRBV7-9 to TRBJ2-2; D possibly uses TRBD1 or TRBD2 (5 bases each). The V end was cut by 6 bases, the J end by 7 bases, with 15 bases between. Germline V gene sequence: CDR1 SEHNR, CDR2 FQNEAQ (reference sequence). CDR3 length: 14 amino acids. The CDR3 protein is CASRPGTRGGELFF. In nucleotides, the CDR3 is TGTGCCAGCAGGCCCGGGACGAGAGGCGGGGAGCTGTTTTTT.